This is a list of T cell receptor beta chains from one sample in a study of T-cell reconstitution after alpha-beta-depleted transplantation in children. TCRdb analysed the PCR reads with MiXCR anew, one entry per CDR3 protein. The sample shows nearly 350,000 distinct CDR3 sequences, 16% of them seen only once. The sample in question was PBMCs, mostly from graft donor cells, obtained 360 days after TCRalphabeta/CD19-depleted stem cell transplant. These receptors all come from a male patient between 2 and 10 years old who had a stem cell transplant for acute lymphoblastic leukemia, so the T cells may come from the graft donor. The CDR3 runs from the conserved cysteine through the conserved F or W. Each record gives: CDR3 protein, CDR3 DNA, clone size, V gene, D gene, J gene. The D gene is left open where the match is weak. The size of a clone is reported for some rows only, either as once, few or many, or as a class for expanded clones.

CASSSSGYSSYEQYF | TGTGCCAGCAGTTCTTCAGGGTATAGCTCCTACGAGCAGTACTTC | - | TRBV28 | - | TRBJ2-7
CSAISGRINEQFF | TGCAGTGCTATAAGCGGGAGGATCAATGAGCAGTTCTTC | - | TRBV20-1 | TRBD2 | TRBJ2-1
CASSLGQQNIQYF | TGCGCCAGCAGCTTGGGGCAACAAAACATTCAGTACTTC | - | TRBV5-1 | - | TRBJ2-4
CSAQPPLASYYNEQFF | TGCAGTGCGCAACCACCACTAGCTTCCTACTACAATGAGCAGTTCTTC | many | TRBV20-1 | - | TRBJ2-1
CASSQEFERAVFHEQYF | TGTGCCAGCAGCCAAGAATTCGAAAGAGCGGTTTTCCACGAGCAGTACTTC | many | TRBV4-2 | - | TRBJ2-7
CATSRGGLSGGEQFF | TGTGCCACCAGCAGGGGTGGGTTGTCCGGTGGTGAGCAGTTCTTC | many | TRBV15 | - | TRBJ2-1
CASSLMGNSPLHF | TGTGCCAGCAGTTTAATGGGTAATTCACCCCTCCACTTT | few | TRBV12-3/TRBV12-4 | - | TRBJ1-6
CASSHGLAGGRWETQYF | TGTGCCAGCAGTCACGGACTAGCGGGAGGGAGGTGGGAGACCCAGTACTTC | - | TRBV3-1 | TRBD2 | TRBJ2-5
CSARPPLGTDTQYF | TGCAGTGCTAGACCTCCCCTAGGTACTGATACGCAGTATTTT | - | TRBV20-1 | - | TRBJ2-3
CSAKGGGGAKNIQYF | TGCAGCGCTAAAGGCGGAGGGGGGGCCAAAAACATTCAGTACTTC | - | TRBV29-1 | - | TRBJ2-4
CASSPSRPNYGYTF | TGTGCCAGCAGTCCCTCCCGTCCTAACTATGGCTACACCTTC | - | TRBV27 | - | TRBJ1-2
CASTVYGRSVYEQYF | TGTGCCAGCACCGTTTACGGGAGAAGTGTTTACGAGCAGTACTTC | - | TRBV6-2/TRBV6-3 | - | TRBJ2-7
CASSLDRGGYTF | TGTGCCAGCAGCCTGGACAGGGGTGGCTACACCTTC | few | TRBV5-6 | TRBD1 | TRBJ1-2
CASSPLSSPNTEAFF | TGTGCCAGCAGCCCCCTGAGTTCTCCGAACACTGAAGCTTTCTTT | - | TRBV7-2 | - | TRBJ1-1
CASSLGGGVLAVTDTQYF | TGTGCCAGCAGCTTAGGAGGGGGGGTATTAGCTGTGACAGATACGCAGTATTTT | many | TRBV11-2 | - | TRBJ2-3
CASSLYPDRGNTGELFF | TGCGCCAGCAGCCTATACCCGGACAGGGGGAACACCGGGGAGCTGTTTTTT | few | TRBV5-1 | TRBD1 | TRBJ2-2
CASSPRTVEGALQPQHF | TGTGCCAGCAGCCCAAGGACCGTGGAGGGGGCATTACAGCCCCAGCATTTT | - | TRBV6-1 | TRBD1 | TRBJ1-5
CASSPTRGRGTQYF | TGCGCCAGCAGCCCCACTCGGGGGAGGGGGACCCAGTACTTC | few | TRBV10-1 | TRBD2 | TRBJ2-5
CASMERAKNIQYF | TGTGCCAGTATGGAGCGGGCCAAAAACATTCAGTACTTC | once | TRBV19 | - | TRBJ2-4
CASSHHTGSGANVLTF | TGTGCCAGCAGTCACCACACAGGCTCTGGGGCCAACGTCCTGACTTTC | - | TRBV27 | - | TRBJ2-6
CASSPPTPNILNQPQHF | TGTGCCAGCAGTCCCCCGACCCCTAATATTTTAAATCAGCCCCAGCATTTT | few | TRBV12-3/TRBV12-4 | - | TRBJ1-5
CASSPGTSGRSTGELFF | TGTGCCAGCAGCCCCGGGACTAGCGGGAGAAGCACCGGGGAGCTGTTTTTT | - | TRBV5-4 | TRBD2 | TRBJ2-2
CASSQQDRSSYEQYF | TGCGCCAGCAGCCAACAGGACAGGTCCAGCTACGAGCAGTACTTC | - | TRBV5-1 | TRBD1 | TRBJ2-7
CASSQGRGAGNTIYF | TGCGCCAGCAGCCAAGGACGGGGGGCTGGAAACACCATATATTTT | few | TRBV4-1 | - | TRBJ1-3
CASSYLQGGNTIYF | TGTGCCAGCAGTTATCTGCAGGGTGGAAACACCATATATTTT | - | TRBV6-5 | - | TRBJ1-3
CASRYPGLAGAGTDTQYF | TGTGCCAGCAGATATCCGGGACTAGCGGGAGCGGGCACAGATACGCAGTATTTT | many | TRBV6-2/TRBV6-3 | TRBD2 | TRBJ2-3
CASSLVGGRAEEQYF | TGCGCCAGCAGCTTGGTTGGCGGGAGGGCCGAAGAGCAGTACTTC | - | TRBV5-1 | TRBD2 | TRBJ2-7
CASSLFSSNEQFF | TGTGCCAGCAGTTTGTTTAGCTCCAATGAGCAGTTCTTC | few | TRBV6-5 | - | TRBJ2-1
CASSIVGVDYNEQFF | TGTGCCAGCAGCATAGTAGGGGTCGACTACAATGAGCAGTTCTTC | - | TRBV5-6 | - | TRBJ2-1
CSARGLGLVGSYNEQFF | TGCAGTGCTAGAGGGCTTGGACTAGTAGGCTCCTACAATGAGCAGTTCTTC | few | TRBV20-1 | TRBD2 | TRBJ2-1
CASSLAGVMETQYF | TGCGCCAGCAGCTTGGCGGGAGTTATGGAGACCCAGTACTTC | - | TRBV5-1 | - | TRBJ2-5
CASSVTQTGGYEQYF | TGTGCCAGCAGCGTGACGCAAACAGGGGGCTACGAGCAGTACTTC | - | TRBV5-6 | TRBD1 | TRBJ2-7
CASSLTTGSNTGELFF | TGTGCCAGCAGCCTCACCACAGGTTCGAACACCGGGGAGCTGTTTTTT | - | TRBV9 | - | TRBJ2-2
CASSLSWTVDYGYTF | TGTGCCAGCAGCTTGTCCTGGACAGTCGACTATGGCTACACCTTC | - | TRBV7-8 | - | TRBJ1-2
CASSQGVISNNEQFF | TGCGCCAGCAGCCAAGGCGTTATCTCAAATAATGAGCAGTTCTTC | few | TRBV4-3 | - | TRBJ2-1
CATSDIQGATQYF | TGTGCCACCAGTGATATACAGGGGGCTACGCAGTATTTT | - | TRBV24-1 | TRBD1 | TRBJ2-3
CSAEIDPGEMGEQFF | TGCAGTGCCGAGATTGATCCGGGAGAAATGGGTGAGCAGTTCTTC | - | TRBV20-1 | - | TRBJ2-1
CASSSSPSRYYEQYF | TGTGCCAGCAGTTCCAGCCCTAGTCGATACTACGAGCAGTACTTC | - | TRBV6-5 | - | TRBJ2-7
CSARLGLAGRAYEQYF | TGCAGTGCTAGACTGGGACTAGCGGGAAGGGCCTACGAGCAGTACTTC | - | TRBV20-1 | TRBD2 | TRBJ2-7
CASSEGTSGSFGELFF | TGTGCCAGCAGCGAGGGGACTAGCGGGAGTTTCGGGGAGCTGTTTTTT | - | TRBV9 | TRBD2 | TRBJ2-2
CASSFPRPRNEKLFF | TGTGCCAGCAGCTTCCCCCGGCCGAGAAATGAAAAACTGTTTTTT | - | TRBV28 | - | TRBJ1-4
CASSFHQPQHF | TGTGCCAGCAGTTTTCATCAGCCCCAGCATTTT | - | TRBV28 | - | TRBJ1-5
CASSLALAGGTYNEQFF | TGCGCCAGCAGCTTGGCCCTAGCGGGAGGGACCTACAATGAGCAGTTCTTC | - | TRBV5-1 | TRBD2 | TRBJ2-1
CASSFRGKTKNIQYF | TGTGCCAGCAGTTTTAGAGGGAAAACCAAAAACATTCAGTACTTC | many | TRBV28 | - | TRBJ2-4
CASSIEAGLAGVRSYNEQFF | TGCGCCAGCAGCATTGAGGCGGGACTAGCGGGAGTAAGGTCCTACAATGAGCAGTTCTTC | - | TRBV5-1 | TRBD2 | TRBJ2-1
CASSQDWVGTRLYEQYF | TGTGCCAGCAGCCAAGATTGGGTAGGGACACGTTTGTACGAGCAGTACTTC | - | TRBV3-1 | - | TRBJ2-7
CAWAGLGYEQYF | TGTGCCTGGGCGGGACTAGGCTACGAGCAGTACTTC | - | TRBV30 | TRBD2 | TRBJ2-7
CSASGISEKTQYF | TGCAGTGCTAGTGGGATATCGGAGAAGACCCAGTACTTC | few | TRBV20-1 | - | TRBJ2-5
CASSFPRTGAYIEADTQYF | TGTGCCAGCAGTTTCCCACGGACAGGGGCGTACATTGAGGCAGATACGCAGTATTTT | few | TRBV6-2/TRBV6-3 | TRBD1 | TRBJ2-3
CASRSGFGGSGANVLTF | TGTGCCAGCAGATCAGGGTTCGGAGGTTCTGGGGCCAACGTCCTGACTTTC | few | TRBV12-3/TRBV12-4 | - | TRBJ2-6
CASSLVAYNEQFF | TGTGCCAGCAGCTTAGTCGCTTACAATGAGCAGTTCTTC | few | TRBV7-2 | - | TRBJ2-1
CASTQGHSYEQYF | TGTGCCAGCACACAGGGCCACTCCTACGAGCAGTACTTC | - | TRBV28 | - | TRBJ2-7
CASSPWLGSSGDYEQYF | TGCGCCAGCAGCCCCTGGCTGGGCTCGTCAGGGGATTACGAGCAGTACTTC | many | TRBV4-1 | - | TRBJ2-7